Listed below are T cell receptor beta chains from one sample, sequenced in a study of blood T cells in healthy people across ages. MiXCR, run by TCRdb on the 5' RACE reads, gives a single entry per CDR3 protein. Of around 1,500,000 distinct CDR3 sequences in the sample, 42% were seen once. The sample taken for sequencing was blood. The receptors were gathered from a woman younger than 30 in good health. Each CDR3 is given with its conserved first and last residue. Each record gives: CDR3 length, J gene, D gene, clone size, V gene, CDR3 protein, CDR3 DNA. The D gene is left open where the match is weak. Size is stated for part of the rows, as once, few or many counts, or as a class when the clone is expanded.

len: 15
j_gene: TRBJ1-2
d_gene: NA
abundance: NA
v_gene: TRBV5-1
CDR3aa: CASSFSPSENYGYTF
CDR3nt: TGCGCCAGCAGCTTTTCGCCGAGTGAAAACTATGGCTACACCTTC

len: 13
j_gene: TRBJ1-1
d_gene: TRBD1
abundance: NA
v_gene: TRBV20-1
CDR3aa: CSAKTGGLTEAFF
CDR3nt: TGCAGTGCTAAGACAGGGGGACTCACTGAAGCTTTCTTT

len: 13
j_gene: TRBJ1-2
d_gene: NA
abundance: many
v_gene: TRBV6-2/TRBV6-3
CDR3aa: CASFSKVKNGYTF
CDR3nt: TGTGCCAGCTTTTCCAAGGTGAAAAATGGCTACACCTTC

len: 13
j_gene: TRBJ2-1
d_gene: NA
abundance: NA
v_gene: TRBV4-1
CDR3aa: CASSHPQPTEQFF
CDR3nt: TGCGCCAGCAGCCACCCCCAGCCGACCGAGCAGTTCTTC

len: 12
j_gene: TRBJ2-7
d_gene: NA
abundance: NA
v_gene: TRBV20-1
CDR3aa: CSAPPAYNEQYF
CDR3nt: TGCAGTGCCCCCCCGGCGTACAATGAGCAGTACTTC

len: 12
j_gene: TRBJ2-7
d_gene: NA
abundance: NA
v_gene: TRBV10-3
CDR3aa: CAVSVRGYEQYF
CDR3nt: TGTGCTGTGTCGGTACGGGGTTACGAGCAGTACTTC

len: 15
j_gene: TRBJ2-2
d_gene: TRBD1
abundance: NA
v_gene: TRBV29-1
CDR3aa: CSVETRDREYGELFF
CDR3nt: TGCAGCGTTGAGACCCGGGACAGGGAGTACGGGGAGCTGTTTTTT

len: 18
j_gene: TRBJ2-7
d_gene: TRBD1
abundance: once
v_gene: TRBV12-3/TRBV12-4
CDR3aa: CASRSTGTGGSGSREQYF
CDR3nt: TGTGCCAGCAGATCAACCGGGACAGGGGGCTCGGGTTCCCGCGAGCAGTACTTC

len: 17
j_gene: TRBJ1-3
d_gene: NA
abundance: NA
v_gene: TRBV3-1
CDR3aa: CASSQEALGGSGNTIYF
CDR3nt: TGTGCCAGCAGCCAAGAGGCCTTGGGCGGCTCTGGAAACACCATATATTTT

len: 14
j_gene: TRBJ1-1
d_gene: NA
abundance: few
v_gene: TRBV20-1
CDR3aa: CSARAGSSNTEAFF
CDR3nt: TGCAGTGCTAGAGCGGGGTCCTCAAACACTGAAGCTTTCTTT

len: 14
j_gene: TRBJ2-1
d_gene: NA
abundance: few
v_gene: TRBV15
CDR3aa: CATSRTVSYNEQFF
CDR3nt: TGTGCCACCAGCAGGACAGTCTCCTACAATGAGCAGTTCTTC

len: 17
j_gene: TRBJ2-5
d_gene: TRBD2
abundance: NA
v_gene: TRBV2
CDR3aa: CASSVPLTSGGEETQYF
CDR3nt: TGTGCCAGCAGTGTTCCCCTGACTAGCGGGGGGGAAGAGACCCAGTACTTC

len: 14
j_gene: TRBJ1-4
d_gene: NA
abundance: few
v_gene: TRBV20-1
CDR3aa: CSASKGHSNEKLFF
CDR3nt: TGCAGTGCTAGTAAGGGACATTCTAATGAAAAACTGTTTTTT

len: 22
j_gene: TRBJ2-5
d_gene: TRBD2
abundance: NA
v_gene: TRBV15
CDR3aa: CATSRGERGTSGRTGRLETQYF
CDR3nt: TGTGCCACCAGCAGAGGCGAGAGGGGCACTAGCGGGAGGACGGGTCGTTTAGAGACCCAGTACTTC

len: 16
j_gene: TRBJ2-1
d_gene: TRBD2
abundance: NA
v_gene: TRBV5-1
CDR3aa: CASSHRLAGAPDEQFF
CDR3nt: TGCGCCAGCAGCCACCGACTAGCGGGAGCCCCCGATGAGCAGTTCTTC

len: 13
j_gene: TRBJ1-2
d_gene: TRBD1
abundance: NA
v_gene: TRBV6-1
CDR3aa: CASSELTGVGYTF
CDR3nt: TGTGCCAGCAGTGAACTAACAGGGGTTGGCTACACCTTC

len: 16
j_gene: TRBJ1-4
d_gene: NA
abundance: few
v_gene: TRBV14
CDR3aa: CASSQAPGRRDEKLFF
CDR3nt: TGTGCCAGCAGCCAAGCCCCGGGACGGCGAGATGAAAAACTGTTTTTT

len: 14
j_gene: TRBJ2-7
d_gene: NA
abundance: NA
v_gene: TRBV20-1
CDR3aa: CSARDIVSSYEQYF
CDR3nt: TGCAGTGCTAGAGATATCGTGAGCTCCTACGAGCAGTACTTC

len: 17
j_gene: TRBJ2-7
d_gene: TRBD2
abundance: NA
v_gene: TRBV6-1
CDR3aa: CASSEAGLAETNNEQYF
CDR3nt: TGTGCCAGCAGTGAAGCGGGCCTAGCGGAAACCAACAATGAGCAGTACTTC

len: 13
j_gene: TRBJ2-3
d_gene: NA
abundance: NA
v_gene: TRBV10-3
CDR3aa: CAITPLGTDTQYF
CDR3nt: TGTGCCATCACCCCCCTAGGGACAGATACGCAGTATTTT

len: 15
j_gene: TRBJ2-7
d_gene: TRBD1
abundance: NA
v_gene: TRBV7-3
CDR3aa: CASSLGTGSDYEQYF
CDR3nt: TGTGCCAGCAGCTTGGGGACAGGGTCGGACTACGAGCAGTACTTC

len: 14
j_gene: TRBJ2-5
d_gene: NA
abundance: NA
v_gene: TRBV5-1
CDR3aa: CASSGGRTEETQYF
CDR3nt: TGCGCCAGCAGCGGGGGACGGACGGAAGAGACCCAGTACTTC

len: 16
j_gene: TRBJ2-1
d_gene: TRBD2
abundance: once
v_gene: TRBV6-2/TRBV6-3
CDR3aa: CASSDTSAISYNEQFF
CDR3nt: TGTGCCAGCAGTGACACTAGCGCGATCTCCTACAATGAGCAGTTCTTC

len: 17
j_gene: TRBJ2-3
d_gene: TRBD2
abundance: NA
v_gene: TRBV5-1
CDR3aa: CASSPGLAGGRADTQYF
CDR3nt: TGCGCCAGCAGCCCCGGACTAGCGGGGGGCCGAGCAGATACGCAGTATTTT

len: 12
j_gene: TRBJ2-1
d_gene: NA
abundance: NA
v_gene: TRBV18
CDR3aa: CASSPNADEQFF
CDR3nt: TGTGCCAGCTCACCAAATGCCGATGAGCAGTTCTTC

len: 15
j_gene: TRBJ2-1
d_gene: NA
abundance: NA
v_gene: TRBV27
CDR3aa: CASSEQGIPYNEQFF
CDR3nt: TGTGCCAGCAGTGAACAGGGTATTCCCTACAATGAGCAGTTCTTC

len: 14
j_gene: TRBJ2-7
d_gene: TRBD2
abundance: few
v_gene: TRBV6-1
CDR3aa: CASKPSGGAYEQYF
CDR3nt: TGTGCCAGCAAACCTAGCGGGGGGGCTTACGAGCAGTACTTC

len: 16
j_gene: TRBJ2-3
d_gene: NA
abundance: NA
v_gene: TRBV10-3
CDR3aa: CAISSAGVDSTDTQYF
CDR3nt: TGTGCCATCAGCTCCGCTGGGGTGGATAGCACAGATACGCAGTATTTT

len: 13
j_gene: TRBJ2-1
d_gene: NA
abundance: NA
v_gene: TRBV20-1
CDR3aa: CSASADAYNEQFF
CDR3nt: TGCAGTGCTTCAGCGGACGCCTACAATGAGCAGTTCTTC

len: 12
j_gene: TRBJ1-1
d_gene: NA
abundance: few
v_gene: TRBV7-2
CDR3aa: CASSLLSTEAFF
CDR3nt: TGTGCCAGCAGCTTACTCTCAACTGAAGCTTTCTTT

len: 13
j_gene: TRBJ1-2
d_gene: NA
abundance: NA
v_gene: TRBV12-5
CDR3aa: CASMGTQHHGYTF
CDR3nt: TGTGCTAGTATGGGGACGCAACACCATGGCTACACCTTC

len: 10
j_gene: TRBJ2-5
d_gene: NA
abundance: many
v_gene: TRBV29-1
CDR3aa: CSVTEETQYF
CDR3nt: TGCAGCGTGACTGAAGAGACCCAGTACTTC

len: 13
j_gene: TRBJ2-5
d_gene: TRBD1
abundance: many
v_gene: TRBV12-3/TRBV12-4
CDR3aa: CASSTSGGETQYF
CDR3nt: TGTGCCAGCAGCACCTCAGGGGGAGAGACCCAGTACTTC

len: 12
j_gene: TRBJ1-6
d_gene: NA
abundance: NA
v_gene: TRBV6-6
CDR3aa: CASSSWGSPLHF
CDR3nt: TGTGCCAGCAGCTCCTGGGGTTCACCCCTCCACTTT

len: 13
j_gene: TRBJ2-1
d_gene: NA
abundance: NA
v_gene: TRBV14
CDR3aa: CASSRPGYNEQFF
CDR3nt: TGTGCCAGCAGCCGACCCGGGTACAATGAGCAGTTCTTC

len: 17
j_gene: TRBJ2-4
d_gene: TRBD1
abundance: NA
v_gene: TRBV2
CDR3aa: CASSEAPGQGAKNIQYF
CDR3nt: TGTGCCAGCAGTGAGGCGCCGGGACAGGGGGCCAAAAACATTCAGTACTTC

len: 14
j_gene: TRBJ1-2
d_gene: NA
abundance: NA
v_gene: TRBV7-2
CDR3aa: CASSLLGQGRGYTF
CDR3nt: TGTGCCAGCAGCTTATTGGGACAAGGCCGTGGGTACACCTTC

len: 12
j_gene: TRBJ2-3
d_gene: NA
abundance: NA
v_gene: TRBV5-1
CDR3aa: CASSQTFDTQYF
CDR3nt: TGCGCCAGCAGTCAGACATTCGATACGCAGTATTTT

len: 11
j_gene: TRBJ2-2
d_gene: NA
abundance: NA
v_gene: TRBV12-3/TRBV12-4
CDR3aa: CASENGGELFF
CDR3nt: TGTGCCAGCGAAAACGGCGGGGAGCTGTTTTTT

len: 16
j_gene: TRBJ2-7
d_gene: TRBD2
abundance: NA
v_gene: TRBV7-8
CDR3aa: CASSRASGGSSYEQYF
CDR3nt: TGTGCCAGCAGCCGAGCTAGCGGGGGAAGCTCCTACGAGCAGTACTTC

len: 14
j_gene: TRBJ2-5
d_gene: NA
abundance: NA
v_gene: TRBV4-2
CDR3aa: CASSRGSAQETQYF
CDR3nt: TGTGCCAGCAGCCGTGGATCGGCCCAAGAGACCCAGTACTTC

len: 17
j_gene: TRBJ2-4
d_gene: TRBD2
abundance: NA
v_gene: TRBV15
CDR3aa: CATSRGTSGKAKNIQYF
CDR3nt: TGTGCCACCAGCAGAGGGACTAGCGGGAAAGCCAAAAACATTCAGTACTTC

len: 13
j_gene: TRBJ2-1
d_gene: NA
abundance: NA
v_gene: TRBV30
CDR3aa: CAWITSSYNEQFF
CDR3nt: TGTGCCTGGATCACGAGCTCCTACAATGAGCAGTTCTTC

len: 16
j_gene: TRBJ1-2
d_gene: NA
abundance: NA
v_gene: TRBV18
CDR3aa: CASSPPGRGANYGYTF
CDR3nt: TGTGCCAGCTCACCGCCGGGAAGGGGAGCTAACTATGGCTACACCTTC

len: 20
j_gene: TRBJ2-4
d_gene: NA
abundance: NA
v_gene: TRBV4-1
CDR3aa: CASSQDSAGGSMVSKNIQYF
CDR3nt: TGCGCCAGCAGCCAAGATTCCGCAGGGGGGAGTATGGTATCCAAAAACATTCAGTACTTC

len: 14
j_gene: TRBJ2-5
d_gene: NA
abundance: few
v_gene: TRBV5-5
CDR3aa: CASSLDAHQETQYF
CDR3nt: TGTGCCAGCAGCTTGGATGCCCATCAAGAGACCCAGTACTTC

len: 15
j_gene: TRBJ2-4
d_gene: TRBD2
abundance: NA
v_gene: TRBV6-2/TRBV6-3
CDR3aa: CASRISGTSSYIQYF
CDR3nt: TGTGCCAGCAGAATCTCCGGGACTAGCAGTTACATTCAGTACTTC

len: 14
j_gene: TRBJ1-4
d_gene: NA
abundance: NA
v_gene: TRBV7-3
CDR3aa: CASSLGPGGEKLFF
CDR3nt: TGTGCCAGCAGCTTAGGTCCGGGAGGGGAAAAACTGTTTTTT

len: 15
j_gene: TRBJ1-2
d_gene: NA
abundance: NA
v_gene: TRBV6-5
CDR3aa: CASSYATGPLYGYTF
CDR3nt: TGTGCCAGCAGTTATGCTACAGGTCCTCTCTATGGCTACACCTTC

len: 13
j_gene: TRBJ1-4
d_gene: NA
abundance: few
v_gene: TRBV7-3
CDR3aa: CASSPGGNEKLFF
CDR3nt: TGTGCCAGCTCCCCTGGAGGGAATGAAAAACTGTTTTTT

len: 13
j_gene: TRBJ2-1
d_gene: NA
abundance: NA
v_gene: TRBV24-1
CDR3aa: CATSDSDTLVQFF
CDR3nt: TGTGCCACCAGTGACTCGGACACCCTGGTGCAGTTCTTC